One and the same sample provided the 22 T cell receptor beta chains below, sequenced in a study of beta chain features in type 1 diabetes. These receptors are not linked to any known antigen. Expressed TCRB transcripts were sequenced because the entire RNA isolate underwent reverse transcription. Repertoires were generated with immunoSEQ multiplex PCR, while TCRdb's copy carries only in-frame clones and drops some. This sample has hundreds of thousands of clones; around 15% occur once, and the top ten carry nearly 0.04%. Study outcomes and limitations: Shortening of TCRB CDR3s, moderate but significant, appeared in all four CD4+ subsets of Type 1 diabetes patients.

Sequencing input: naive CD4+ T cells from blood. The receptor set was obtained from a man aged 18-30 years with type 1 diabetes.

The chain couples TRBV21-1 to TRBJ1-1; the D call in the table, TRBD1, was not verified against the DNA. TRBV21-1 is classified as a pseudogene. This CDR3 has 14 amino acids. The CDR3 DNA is TGTGCCGGGACAGATTATGGAATGAACACTGAAGCTTTCTTT. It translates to CAGTDYGMNTEAFF.

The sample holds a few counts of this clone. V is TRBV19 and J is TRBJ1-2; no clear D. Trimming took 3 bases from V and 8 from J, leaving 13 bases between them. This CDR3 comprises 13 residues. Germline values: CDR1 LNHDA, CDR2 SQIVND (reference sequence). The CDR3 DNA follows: TGTGCCAGTAGTATGCCGGAGAAAGGAGGCTACACCTTC. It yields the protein CASSMPEKGGYTF.

CDR3 bases: TGTGCCAGCTACCCTCGACAGGGGGGATATCAGCCCCAGCATTTT. Amino acids: CASYPRQGGYQPQHF. The chain joins TRBV6-1 to TRBJ1-5; TRBD1 aligns across 9 bases. The J segment lost 5 bases and the V segment lost 8 bases, leaving 10 bases of the junction unmatched. CDR1 MNHNS and CDR2 SASEGT come from the germline V gene. CDR3 length: 15 amino acids.

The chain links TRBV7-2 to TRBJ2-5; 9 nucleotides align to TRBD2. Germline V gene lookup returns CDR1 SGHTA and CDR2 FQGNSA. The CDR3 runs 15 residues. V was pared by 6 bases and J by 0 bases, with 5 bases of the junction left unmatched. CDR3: CASRFAGGYQETQYF. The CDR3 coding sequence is TGTGCCAGCAGATTCGCGGGGGGGTACCAAGAGACCCAGTACTTC.

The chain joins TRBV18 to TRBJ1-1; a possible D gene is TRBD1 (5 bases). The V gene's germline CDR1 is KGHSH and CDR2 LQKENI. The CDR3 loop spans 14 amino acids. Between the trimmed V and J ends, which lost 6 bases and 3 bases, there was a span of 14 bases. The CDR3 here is CASSPGLADTEAFF. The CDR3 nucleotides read TGTGCCAGCTCCCCAGGGTTGGCGGACACTGAAGCTTTCTTT.

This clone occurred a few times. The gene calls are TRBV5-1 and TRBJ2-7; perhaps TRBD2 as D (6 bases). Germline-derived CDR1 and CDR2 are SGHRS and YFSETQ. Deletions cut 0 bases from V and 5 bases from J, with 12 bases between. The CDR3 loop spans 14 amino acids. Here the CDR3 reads CASSLGSGWDEQYF. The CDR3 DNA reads TGCGCCAGCAGCTTGGGTAGCGGATGGGACGAGCAGTACTTC.

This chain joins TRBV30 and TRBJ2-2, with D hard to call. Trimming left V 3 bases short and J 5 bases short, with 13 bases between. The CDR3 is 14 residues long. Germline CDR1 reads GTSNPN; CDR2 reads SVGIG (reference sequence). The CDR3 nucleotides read TGTGCCTGGAGGCCGGGCTCCGGGACCGGGGAGCTGTTTTTT. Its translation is CAWRPGSGTGELFF.

The CDR3 DNA reads as TGTGCCAGCAGTTCAGCGTCTAGCGGGAGTGCAGATACGCAGTATTTT. Translated, it gives CASSSASSGSADTQYF. The chain recombines TRBV27 with TRBJ2-3; 10 positions match TRBD2. The CDR3 is made up of 16 amino acids. V shed 4 bases and J 4 bases; nucleotides not matched to a gene: 8. Germline V CDR1 and CDR2: MNHEY, SMNVEV (reference sequence).

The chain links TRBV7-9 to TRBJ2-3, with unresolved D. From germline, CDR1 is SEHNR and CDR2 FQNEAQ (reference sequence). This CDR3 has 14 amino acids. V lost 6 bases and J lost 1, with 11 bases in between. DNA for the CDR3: TGTGCCAGCAGTCTCGGGTGGGGCACAGATACGCAGTATTTT. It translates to CASSLGWGTDTQYF.

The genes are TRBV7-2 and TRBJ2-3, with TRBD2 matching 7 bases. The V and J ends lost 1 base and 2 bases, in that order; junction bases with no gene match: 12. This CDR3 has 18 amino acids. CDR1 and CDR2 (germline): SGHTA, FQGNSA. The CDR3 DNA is TGTGCCAGCAGCTTAGTTCGACTAGCACCTATTCACACAGATACGCAGTATTTT. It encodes CASSLVRLAPIHTDTQYF. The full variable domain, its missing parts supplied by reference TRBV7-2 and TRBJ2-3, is GAGVSQSPSNKVTEKGKDVELRCDPISGHTALYWYRQSLGQGLEFLIYFQGNSAPDKSGLPSDRFSAERTGGSVSTLTIQRTQQEDSAVYLCASSLVRLAPIHTDTQYFGPGTRLTVL.

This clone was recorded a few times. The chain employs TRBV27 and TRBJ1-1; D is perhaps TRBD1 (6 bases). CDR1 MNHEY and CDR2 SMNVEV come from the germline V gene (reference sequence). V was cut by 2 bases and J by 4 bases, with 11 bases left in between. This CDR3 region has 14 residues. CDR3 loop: CASSLVRGGTEAFF. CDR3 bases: TGTGCCAGCAGTTTAGTCAGGGGCGGCACTGAAGCTTTCTTT.

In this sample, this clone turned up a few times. CDR3 bases: TGTGCCAGCCAATCAGCGGAGTACTCCTACAATGAGCAGTTCTTC. It is translated as CASQSAEYSYNEQFF. This chain uses TRBV25-1 with TRBJ2-1; a weak D match, TRBD2 (5 bases). Trimming took off 8 bases at V and 0 bases at J, with 14 bases between the two ends. CDR1 and CDR2 from the germline V gene are MGHDK and SYGVNS. The CDR3 length is 15 residues.

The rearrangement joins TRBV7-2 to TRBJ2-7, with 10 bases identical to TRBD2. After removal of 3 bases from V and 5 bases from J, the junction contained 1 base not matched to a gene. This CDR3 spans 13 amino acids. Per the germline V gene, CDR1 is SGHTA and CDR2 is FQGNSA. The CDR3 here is CASSFGLADEQYF. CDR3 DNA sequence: TGTGCCAGCAGCTTCGGACTAGCGGACGAGCAGTACTTC.

Written as DNA, the CDR3 is TGTGCTAGTGGTTTCGGACTAGGTGGCACCGGGGAGCTGTTTTTT. Encoded protein: CASGFGLGGTGELFF. V gene TRBV12-5 combines with J gene TRBJ2-2; TRBD2 agrees at 7 bases. The trim removed 3 bases at V and 4 bases at J, leaving 5 bases unmatched. This CDR3 comprises 15 residues. Germline-derived CDR1 and CDR2 are LGHNT and FRNRAP.

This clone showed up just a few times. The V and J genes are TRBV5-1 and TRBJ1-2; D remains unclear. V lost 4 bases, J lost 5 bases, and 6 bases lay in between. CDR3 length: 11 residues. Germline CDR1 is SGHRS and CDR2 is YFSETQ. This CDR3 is CASSDNYGYTF. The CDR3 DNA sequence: TGCGCCAGCAGCGACAATTATGGCTACACCTTC.

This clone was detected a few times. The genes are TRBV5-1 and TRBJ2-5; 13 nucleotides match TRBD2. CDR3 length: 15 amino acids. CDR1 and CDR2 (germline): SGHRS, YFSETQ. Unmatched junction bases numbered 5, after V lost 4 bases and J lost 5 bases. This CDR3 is CASSLGTSGTETQYF. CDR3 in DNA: TGCGCCAGCAGCCTCGGGACTAGCGGGACGGAGACCCAGTACTTC. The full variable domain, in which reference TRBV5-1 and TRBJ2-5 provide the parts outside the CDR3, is KAGVTQTPRYLIKTRGQQVTLSCSPISGHRSVSWYQQTPGQGLQFLFEYFSETQRNKGNFPGRFSGRQFSNSRSEMNVSTLELGDSALYLCASSLGTSGTETQYFGPGTRLLVL.

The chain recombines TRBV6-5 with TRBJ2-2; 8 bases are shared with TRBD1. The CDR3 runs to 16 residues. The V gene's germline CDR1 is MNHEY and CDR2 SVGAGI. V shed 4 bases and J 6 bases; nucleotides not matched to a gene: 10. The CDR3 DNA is TGTGCCAGCAGTTTCCTTTCGTTGACAGGGGCCGGGGAGCTGTTTTTT. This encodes CASSFLSLTGAGELFF.

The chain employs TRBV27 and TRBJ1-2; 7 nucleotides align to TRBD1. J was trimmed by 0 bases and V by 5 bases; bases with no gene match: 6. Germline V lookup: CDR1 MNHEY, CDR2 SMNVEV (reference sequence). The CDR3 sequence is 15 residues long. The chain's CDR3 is CASSPGQLANYGYTF. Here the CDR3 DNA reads TGTGCCAGCAGTCCGGGACAGTTAGCTAACTATGGCTACACCTTC.

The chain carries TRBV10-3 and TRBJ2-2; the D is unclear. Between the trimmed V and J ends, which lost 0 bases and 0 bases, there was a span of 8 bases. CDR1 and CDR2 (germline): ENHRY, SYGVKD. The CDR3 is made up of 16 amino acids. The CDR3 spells CAISESKAPNTGELFF. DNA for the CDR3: TGTGCCATCAGTGAGTCTAAGGCACCGAACACCGGGGAGCTGTTTTTT.

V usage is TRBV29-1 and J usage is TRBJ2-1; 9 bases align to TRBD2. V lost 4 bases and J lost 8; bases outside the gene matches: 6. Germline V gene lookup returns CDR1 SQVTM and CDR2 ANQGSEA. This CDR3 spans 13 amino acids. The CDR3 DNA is TGCAGCGTTGGAAGGACTAGCGACGATGAGCAGTTCTTC. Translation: CSVGRTSDDEQFF.

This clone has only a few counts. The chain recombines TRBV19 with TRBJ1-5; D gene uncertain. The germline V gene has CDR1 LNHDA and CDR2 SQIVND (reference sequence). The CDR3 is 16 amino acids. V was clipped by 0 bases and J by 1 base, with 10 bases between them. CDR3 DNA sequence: TGTGCCAGTAGTATAGATCGGTTAGGAAGCAATCAGCCCCAGCATTTT. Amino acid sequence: CASSIDRLGSNQPQHF.

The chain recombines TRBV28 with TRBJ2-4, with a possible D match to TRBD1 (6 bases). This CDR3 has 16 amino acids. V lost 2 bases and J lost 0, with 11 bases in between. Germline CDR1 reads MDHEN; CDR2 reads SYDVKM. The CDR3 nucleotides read TGTGCCAGCAGTTTAAGTCAGGGGTTAGCCAAAAACATTCAGTACTTC. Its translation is CASSLSQGLAKNIQYF.